Below, 12 T cell receptor beta chains from the same sample are listed, as sequenced in a study of shared T cell receptors in the human thymus. Assay used: immunoSEQ multiplex PCR; TCRdb lists only in-frame clones, some missing. The table includes 600,000 to 900,000 clones, approximately 83% detected once. These same data were also listed under a study on human thymus T cells.

Sample: thymocytes. These receptors came from a girl in the first two years of life with a congenital heart defect.

The gene calls are TRBV4-2 and TRBJ2-3; D is perhaps TRBD2 (5 bases). V shed 1 base and J shed 6 bases, with 14 bases lying between them. CDR3 size: 15 residues. Germline loops: CDR1 LGHNA, CDR2 YNFKEQ. The CDR3 DNA is TGTGCCAGCAGCCAAGGACGCCCCGGGGAGGATACGCAGTATTTT. Its translation: CASSQGRPGEDTQYF.

The rearrangement links TRBV5-5 to TRBJ2-7, with TRBD1 as a possible D gene (6 bases). This CDR3 has 12 residues. Trimming took 4 bases from V and 4 from J, leaving 9 bases between them. Germline V gene lookup returns CDR1 SGHKS and CDR2 YYEKEE (reference sequence). The CDR3 nucleotides read TGTGCCAGCAGCCCAGGGGCTTACGAGCAGTACTTC. This translates into CASSPGAYEQYF.

The chain carries TRBV2 and TRBJ1-5; TRBD1 aligns across 7 bases. Per the germline V gene, CDR1 is SNHLY and CDR2 is FYNNEI. V was pared by 6 bases and J by 4 bases, with 15 bases of the junction left unmatched. The CDR3 length is 17 residues. The CDR3 DNA follows: TGTGCCAGCAGGCCATCAGCTGGGGACAGCTTGAATCAGCCCCAGCATTTT. Residues: CASRPSAGDSLNQPQHF.

This rearrangement joins TRBV4-3 to TRBJ1-2; 12 bases line up with TRBD1. This CDR3 has 18 residues. CDR1 and CDR2 (germline): LGHNA, YSLEER. J lost 2 bases, V lost 1 base, and 8 bases had no gene match. This CDR3 reads CASSQGGDRGLRNYGYTF. CDR3 bases: TGCGCCAGCAGCCAAGGGGGGGACAGGGGGCTTAGGAACTATGGCTACACCTTC.

The chain uses TRBV27 and TRBJ1-2; the D gene is possibly TRBD1 (5 bases). This CDR3 is built from 14 residues. The germline gives CDR1 MNHEY, CDR2 SMNVEV (reference sequence). V lost 4 bases and J 0 bases, leaving 9 bases between the germline ends. Here the CDR3 reads CASSSRQTNYGYTF. CDR3 nucleotide sequence: TGTGCCAGCAGTTCCCGACAGACTAACTATGGCTACACCTTC.

The chain joins TRBV9 to TRBJ2-3; 7 bases fit TRBD2. The germline V gene encodes CDR1 SGDLS and CDR2 YYNGEE. V gave up 4 bases and J gave up 4 bases; unmatched junction bases: 15. CDR3 length: 17 residues. The CDR3 region has the DNA TGTGCCAGCAGCACTACGGGAGGCCACCTCGTTGCAGATACGCAGTATTTT. This codes for CASSTTGGHLVADTQYF.

This chain joins TRBV28 and TRBJ1-3; D possibly corresponds to TRBD1 (5 bases). Trimming pared 6 bases from V and 7 bases from J, leaving 13 bases between. This CDR3 has 13 amino acids. CDR1 and CDR2 (germline): MDHEN, SYDVKM. The CDR3 bases are TGTGCCAGCAGCACTTGGGACTCCAACACCATATATTTT. It translates to CASSTWDSNTIYF.

This chain connects TRBV2 to TRBJ1-5; 7 bases are a match to TRBD1. Per germline, CDR1 SNHLY and CDR2 FYNNEI. This CDR3 comprises 15 residues. With V trimmed by 7 bases and J by 0 bases, 6 bases remained unmatched. Here the CDR3 reads CASKGTDNSNQPQHF. CDR3 coding DNA: TGTGCCAGCAAAGGGACAGACAATAGCAATCAGCCCCAGCATTTT. Together with reference TRBV2 and TRBJ1-5, the CDR3 gives the full variable domain: EPEVTQTPSHQVTQMGQEVILRCVPISNHLYFYWYRQILGQKVEFLVSFYNNEISEKSEIFDDQFSVERPDGSNFTLKIRSTKLEDSAMYFCASKGTDNSNQPQHFGDGTRLSIL.

In this sample, this clone turned up a few times. Other DNA sequences in this specimen translate into the identical CDR3. The chain carries TRBV20-1 and TRBJ1-1, with unresolved D. Trimming took 6 bases from V and 1 from J, leaving 3 bases between them. CDR1 DFQATT and CDR2 SNEGSKA come from the germline V gene (reference sequence). The CDR3 runs 10 residues. The CDR3 DNA reads TGCAGTGCCCAGAACACTGAAGCTTTCTTT. This sequence encodes CSAQNTEAFF.

The chain uses TRBV28 and TRBJ2-2; D may be TRBD1 (6 bases). The CDR3 spans 16 residues. Trimming stripped 8 bases from V and 5 bases from J, with 21 bases between. Germline CDR1 is MDHEN and CDR2 is SYDVKM. CDR3 nucleotide sequence: TGTGCCAGCGAGGCAGTGGGCAGGGGAGATACCGGGGAGCTGTTTTTT. Protein product: CASEAVGRGDTGELFF.

The rearrangement links TRBV12-5 to TRBJ2-1; maybe TRBD1 (6 bases). Germline V CDR1 and CDR2: LGHNT, FRNRAP. V lost 3 bases and J 2 bases, leaving 29 bases between the germline ends. The length of the CDR3 is 21 residues. DNA for the CDR3: TGTGCTAGTGGTTTTGCCCCTTCTATCCAGGGGACACACCTTCCCTACAATGAGCAGTTCTTC. Amino acid sequence: CASGFAPSIQGTHLPYNEQFF. Looking up the rest from reference TRBV12-5 and TRBJ2-1 gives the full variable domain: DARVTQTPRHKVTEMGQEVTMRCQPILGHNTVFWYRQTMMQGLELLAYFRNRAPLDDSGMPKDRFSAEMPDATLATLKIQPSEPRDSAVYFCASGFAPSIQGTHLPYNEQFFGPGTRLTVL.

The V and J genes are TRBV7-9 and TRBJ2-7, with D maybe TRBD2 (6 bases). Trimming removed 2 bases at V and 5 bases at J, with 10 bases between. The CDR3 runs to 13 residues. In germline, CDR1 is SEHNR, CDR2 FQNEAQ (reference sequence). In DNA, the CDR3 is TGTGCCAGCAGCTTACGGCGGGGTGACGAGCAGTACTTC. It is translated as CASSLRRGDEQYF. The full variable domain, with the rest looked up from reference TRBV7-9 and TRBJ2-7, is DTGVSQNPRHKITKRGQNVTFRCDPISEHNRLYWYRQTLGQGPEFLTYFQNEAQLEKSRLLSDRFSAERPKGSFSTLEIQRTEQGDSAMYLCASSLRRGDEQYFGPGTRLTVT.